This T cell receptor beta chain came from a study of type 1 and type 2 diabetes patients. The CDR3 extends over 13 amino acids. The V and J ends lost 4 bases and 2 bases respectively, with 11 bases between them. Germline V gives CDR1 SQVTM, CDR2 ANQGSEA. Amplification started from genomic DNA. Amplification of the beta chain CDR3 used 30 forward and 13 reverse multiplex primers. In TCRdb, the multiplex PCR reads were re-called with MiXCR into one record per CDR3 protein. The repertoire holds some 250,000 distinct CDR3 sequences, 40% to 50% seen once, with roughly 13% in the top ten. No donor had another autoimmune disease or recent infection within four weeks.

The V and J genes are TRBV29-1 and TRBJ1-2; D possibly corresponds to TRBD1 (6 bases). The source of this sequence is a man aged 18 to 35 with type 2 diabetes. The sample comprised peripheral blood mononuclear cells (PBMCs). In nucleotides, the CDR3 is TGCAGCGTTGTCGCAGGGGTGAACTATGGCTACACCTTC. Its translation: CSVVAGVNYGYTF.